Each of the 22 T cell receptor beta chains below was sequenced from the same sample in a study of shared T cell receptors in the human thymus. The method was immunoSEQ multiplex PCR; TCRdb's version includes in-frame clones alone and lacks a portion of them. The data hold a few hundred thousand clones, with roughly 94% observed a single time. Source material: thymocytes. The origin of the receptors is a human donor.

This rearrangement joins TRBV10-2 to TRBJ2-7; 8 bases fit TRBD1. The CDR3 is made up of 16 amino acids. V shed 6 bases and J 0 bases; nucleotides not matched to a gene: 10. Germline V gene data show CDR1 as WSHSY and CDR2 as SAAADI. In DNA form, the CDR3 reads TGCGCCAGCAGAGCCCCAGGACAGGGAGGCTCCTACGAGCAGTACTTC. Its protein is CASRAPGQGGSYEQYF.

This chain uses TRBV7-2 with TRBJ1-1, with a possible D match to TRBD1 (6 bases). V was clipped by 3 bases and J by 0 bases, with 14 bases between them. Germline loops: CDR1 SGHTA, CDR2 FQGNSA. This CDR3 has 16 residues. In DNA form, the CDR3 reads TGTGCCAGCAGCTTTGGGCCAGGGGCCTTGAACACTGAAGCTTTCTTT. The encoded protein is CASSFGPGALNTEAFF.

This sequence joins TRBV18 and TRBJ1-2, with 8 nucleotides matching TRBD1. The CDR3 has 13 residues. J lost 5 bases, V lost 3 bases, and 2 bases had no gene match. Germline values: CDR1 KGHSH, CDR2 LQKENI. CDR3 loop: CASSPGQVYGYTF. CDR3 in DNA: TGTGCCAGCTCACCGGGACAGGTTTATGGCTACACCTTC.

This clone was counted once. The genes are TRBV7-6 and TRBJ1-3, with TRBD1 matching over 8 bases. V dropped 5 bases and J dropped 2; count of bases not matched to a gene: 14. The CDR3 is 18 amino acids. CDR1 and CDR2 (germline): SGHVS, FNYEAQ. CDR3 in DNA: TGTGCCAGCAGCCGCGTTGGGACAGGACACACTACTGGAAACACCATATATTTT. Its protein is CASSRVGTGHTTGNTIYF.

V gene TRBV11-2 combines with J gene TRBJ2-3; 7 bases match TRBD1. Unmatched junction bases numbered 13, after V lost 1 base and J lost 9 bases. The germline V gene has CDR1 SGHAT and CDR2 FQNNGV. This CDR3 region has 16 residues. CDR3 amino acids: CASSLVSPGVRGTQYF. DNA for the CDR3: TGTGCCAGCAGCTTAGTCTCGCCAGGGGTCAGGGGGACGCAGTATTTT.

This chain joins TRBV6-5 and TRBJ2-1; D remains ambiguous. From germline, CDR1 is MNHEY and CDR2 SVGAGI. Trimming removed 7 bases from V and 4 bases from J, with 11 bases in between. There are 13 residues in the CDR3. In DNA form, the CDR3 reads TGTGCCAGCACGCACCGGGTATACAATGAGCAGTTCTTC. It codes for CASTHRVYNEQFF.

The chain carries TRBV11-2 and TRBJ2-7; 7 bases fit TRBD2. The germline V gene encodes CDR1 SGHAT and CDR2 FQNNGV. V gave up 6 bases and J gave up 6 bases; unmatched junction bases: 17. The CDR3 totals 16 residues. The CDR3 sequence is CASRPPGERWGGEQYF. CDR3 bases: TGTGCCAGCAGGCCGCCCGGGGAACGGTGGGGGGGCGAGCAGTACTTC. The full variable domain, its missing parts supplied by reference TRBV11-2 and TRBJ2-7, is EAGVAQSPRYKIIEKRQSVAFWCNPISGHATLYWYQQILGQGPKLLIQFQNNGVVDDSQLPKDRFSAERLKGVDSTLKIQPAKLEDSAVYLCASRPPGERWGGEQYFGPGTRLTVT.

The chain combines TRBV11-1 with TRBJ2-1; D unresolved. This CDR3 has 12 residues. In germline, CDR1 is SGHAT, CDR2 FQDESV (reference sequence). V was pared by 4 bases and J by 15 bases, with 16 bases between. CDR3 coding DNA: TGTGCCAGCAGCTCCGGGTCCTATCGGCCGTTCTTC. Translated: CASSSGSYRPFF.

The chain carries TRBV5-1 and TRBJ1-1; 7 bases map to TRBD1. This CDR3 contains 15 residues. V gave up 1 base and J gave up 0 bases; unmatched junction bases: 3. Germline lookup yields CDR1 SGHRS and CDR2 YFSETQ. CDR3 loop: CASSLYQGVNTEAFF. The CDR3 DNA reads as TGCGCCAGCAGCTTGTATCAGGGGGTGAACACTGAAGCTTTCTTT. The whole variable domain, filled in from reference TRBV5-1 and TRBJ1-1, reads KAGVTQTPRYLIKTRGQQVTLSCSPISGHRSVSWYQQTPGQGLQFLFEYFSETQRNKGNFPGRFSGRQFSNSRSEMNVSTLELGDSALYLCASSLYQGVNTEAFFGQGTRLTVV.

This chain joins TRBV5-1 and TRBJ2-2; D perhaps matches TRBD2 (6 bases). CDR1 is SGHRS, CDR2 YFSETQ, per germline. Trimming pared 3 bases from V and 6 bases from J, leaving 21 bases between. The CDR3 covers 17 residues. The CDR3 loop reads CASSWGETINAAGELFF. CDR3 bases: TGCGCCAGCAGCTGGGGGGAAACCATTAACGCAGCCGGGGAGCTGTTTTTT.

The chain links TRBV5-1 to TRBJ1-2, with a tentative D call TRBD1 (6 bases). V was cut by 7 bases and J by 6 bases, with 19 bases left in between. The germline gives CDR1 SGHRS, CDR2 YFSETQ. This CDR3 region has 14 residues. CDR3 residues: CASATLGARDGYTF. DNA of the CDR3: TGCGCCAGCGCTACATTGGGGGCCAGGGATGGCTACACCTTC.

The chain combines TRBV2 with TRBJ2-7; a possible D gene is TRBD2 (8 bases). Germline lookup yields CDR1 SNHLY and CDR2 FYNNEI. The CDR3 is made up of 15 amino acids. V lost 6 bases and J 3 bases, leaving 18 bases between the germline ends. The CDR3 sequence: CASSPRGAGGYEQYF. In DNA, the CDR3 is TGTGCCAGCAGCCCCAGGGGGGCGGGAGGCTACGAGCAGTACTTC. The full variable domain, completed using reference TRBV2 and TRBJ2-7, is EPEVTQTPSHQVTQMGQEVILRCVPISNHLYFYWYRQILGQKVEFLVSFYNNEISEKSEIFDDQFSVERPDGSNFTLKIRSTKLEDSAMYFCASSPRGAGGYEQYFGPGTRLTVT.

The chain has TRBV5-4 and TRBJ2-1; TRBD2 might be the D (6 bases). The CDR3 runs 16 residues. From germline, CDR1 is SGHNT and CDR2 YYREEE (reference sequence). The V gene lost 4 bases and the J gene lost 0 bases, with 14 bases spanning the gap. CDR3 residues: CASSPRERHSYNEQFF. CDR3 in DNA: TGTGCCAGCAGCCCTCGGGAGCGTCACTCCTACAATGAGCAGTTCTTC.

The genes are TRBV5-1 and TRBJ2-3; 8 nucleotides line up with TRBD2. CDR3 size: 12 residues. The germline CDR1 and CDR2 sequences are SGHRS and YFSETQ. The trim removed 6 bases at V and 7 bases at J, leaving 4 bases unmatched. CDR3 DNA sequence: TGCGCCAGCACCGGGAGGGTTAATACGCAGTATTTT. It specifies CASTGRVNTQYF.

This chain uses TRBV28 with TRBJ1-5, with D hard to call. The CDR3 spans 17 residues. Trimming cost V 2 bases and J 0 bases, with 14 bases left between them. Germline V lookup: CDR1 MDHEN, CDR2 SYDVKM. CDR3 sequence: CASSLRVADDSNQPQHF. CDR3 sequence (DNA): TGTGCCAGCAGTTTAAGGGTGGCAGACGATAGCAATCAGCCCCAGCATTTT.

The chain combines TRBV7-9 with TRBJ2-7; 9 bases line up with TRBD2. V trimming: 6 bases; J trimming: 2 bases; junction bases outside the gene matches: 8. Looked up from germline, CDR1 is SEHNR and CDR2 is FQNEAQ (reference sequence). The CDR3 is made up of 15 amino acids. The CDR3 DNA follows: TGTGCCAGCAGTGGGGATAGCGGGAGTCCCTACGAGCAGTACTTC. Its translation is CASSGDSGSPYEQYF.

The chain is built from TRBV7-4 and TRBJ1-5; D gene ambiguous. CDR3 length: 13 residues. The V gene's germline CDR1 is SGHVT and CDR2 SQSDAQ. V lost 6 bases and J lost 3, with 9 bases in between. The CDR3 region has the DNA TGTGCCAGCAGATCCAGGACCAATCAGCCCCAGCATTTT. Translated: CASRSRTNQPQHF.

The V call is TRBV5-4, the J call TRBJ2-6; D remains unclear. Germline lookup yields CDR1 SGHNT and CDR2 YYREEE (reference sequence). V lost 4 bases to trimming and J lost 2 bases, with 10 bases between them. This CDR3 contains 15 residues. For the CDR3, the DNA is TGTGCCAGCAGCCCTACAGTGGCTGGGGCCAACGTCCTGACTTTC. It codes for CASSPTVAGANVLTF.

This chain joins TRBV7-2 and TRBJ1-5; TRBD1 matches 7 bases. There are 18 residues in the CDR3. Trimming took 1 base from V and 7 from J; bases not matched to a gene: 16. CDR1 and CDR2 from the germline V gene are SGHTA and FQGNSA. This CDR3 reads CASSLEGTTGRVGQPQHF. CDR3 DNA sequence: TGTGCCAGCAGCTTAGAAGGCACGACAGGGCGGGTGGGACAGCCCCAGCATTTT.

Comments on this clone: Since the CDR3 does not end with the conserved phenylalanine or tryptophan, this likely comes from a read error. The limits of the CDR3 on the DNA are not certain, so only TCRdb's listed CDR3 is given. The gene calls are TRBV20-1 and TRBJ2-3; the table gives TRBD2 as D, unverified against the DNA. CDR1 DFQATT and CDR2 SNEGSKA come from the germline V gene (reference sequence). The CDR3 comprises 11 residues, both ends counted. The CDR3 protein is CSARDGIAGAQ.

The chain links TRBV5-1 to TRBJ1-1; 7 nucleotides line up with TRBD1. Germline V lookup: CDR1 SGHRS, CDR2 YFSETQ. The CDR3 contains 18 residues. Trimming at V came to 1 base and at J to 0 bases, leaving 12 bases not matched to a gene. The CDR3 protein is CASSLYYRGLLMNTEAFF. The CDR3 DNA reads as TGCGCCAGCAGCTTGTATTACAGGGGACTCTTGATGAACACTGAAGCTTTCTTT.

This clone was recorded only once. This chain links TRBV19 with TRBJ2-1; 8 bases map to TRBD2. The J segment lost 8 bases and the V segment lost 5 bases, leaving 23 bases of the junction unmatched. Germline CDR1 reads LNHDA; CDR2 reads SQIVND (reference sequence). The CDR3 has 19 amino acids. The CDR3 here is CASSSDSSGPRGGWDEQFF. CDR3 DNA: TGTGCCAGTAGTTCCGATTCTAGCGGGCCCCGTGGAGGCTGGGATGAGCAGTTCTTC.